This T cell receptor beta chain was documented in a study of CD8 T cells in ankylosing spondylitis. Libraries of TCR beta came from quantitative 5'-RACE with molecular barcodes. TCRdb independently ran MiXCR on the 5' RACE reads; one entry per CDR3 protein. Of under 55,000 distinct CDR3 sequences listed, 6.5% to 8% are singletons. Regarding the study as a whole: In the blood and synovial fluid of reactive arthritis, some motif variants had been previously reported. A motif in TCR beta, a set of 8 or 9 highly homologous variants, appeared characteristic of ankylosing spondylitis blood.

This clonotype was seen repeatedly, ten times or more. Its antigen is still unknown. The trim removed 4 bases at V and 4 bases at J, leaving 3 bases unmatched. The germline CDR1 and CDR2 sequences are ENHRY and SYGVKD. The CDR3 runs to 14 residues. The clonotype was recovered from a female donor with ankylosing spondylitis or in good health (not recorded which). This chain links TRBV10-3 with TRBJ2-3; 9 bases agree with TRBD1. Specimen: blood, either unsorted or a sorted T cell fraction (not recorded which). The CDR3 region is CAISGTGVADTQYF. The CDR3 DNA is TGTGCCATCAGTGGGACAGGGGTAGCAGATACGCAGTATTTT.